One and the same sample provided the 16 T cell receptor beta chains below, sequenced in a study of blood T cell repertoires in COVID-19. TCRdb's copy holds only in-frame clones and misses some; the assay was immunoSEQ multiplex PCR. The data show a few hundred thousand clones, with about nine tenths seen just once and just under 7% held by the top ten. Sequences were obtained from peripheral blood. These receptors all stem from a woman younger than 45 who had recovered from COVID-19.

Here the CDR3 reads CATSDLLPQGTDTQYF. DNA of the CDR3: TGTGCCACCAGTGATTTGCTTCCACAGGGCACAGATACGCAGTATTTT. The chain recombines TRBV24-1 with TRBJ2-3; D is possibly TRBD1 (5 bases). This CDR3 contains 16 residues. V lost 0 bases, J lost 1 base, and 10 bases lay in between. CDR1 KGHDR and CDR2 SFDVKD come from the germline V gene.

The rearrangement links TRBV30 to TRBJ2-4; perhaps TRBD1 as D (5 bases). Germline V lookup: CDR1 GTSNPN, CDR2 SVGIG (reference sequence). V shed 1 base and J shed 10 bases, with 14 bases lying between them. The CDR3 has 13 amino acids. The CDR3 sequence is CAWSAQGRAIQYF. CDR3 in DNA: TGTGCCTGGAGTGCCCAGGGAAGAGCAATTCAGTACTTC.

The chain is built from TRBV11-2 and TRBJ2-7, with D uncertain. CDR1 SGHAT and CDR2 FQNNGV come from the germline V gene. The CDR3 consists of 13 residues. Trimming shortened V by 0 bases and J by 6 bases, and 9 bases separated the two germline ends. The CDR3 DNA is TGTGCCAGCAGCTTAGACCTATCGTTCGAGCAGTACTTC. It yields the protein CASSLDLSFEQYF.

The J gene is TRBJ1-2, the V gene TRBV7-9; tentative D call: TRBD1 (6 bases). CDR3 length: 14 amino acids. V gave up 4 bases and J gave up 8 bases, with 17 bases separating them. Germline CDR1 and CDR2: SEHNR and FQNEAQ (reference sequence). CDR3 in DNA: TGTGCCAGCAGCTACAGGGACATCTTGGGAGGCTACACCTTC. Its translation: CASSYRDILGGYTF.

The genes are TRBV6-2 or TRBV6-3 and TRBJ2-1, with D hard to call. V gave up 6 bases and J gave up 0 bases, with 12 bases separating them. Per germline, CDR1 MNHEY and CDR2 SVGEGT. This CDR3 region has 15 residues. The CDR3 is CASSPDFYSYNEQFF. Here the CDR3 DNA reads TGTGCCAGCAGCCCAGACTTCTACTCCTACAATGAGCAGTTCTTC.

The chain recombines TRBV7-3 with TRBJ2-3; D possibly corresponds to TRBD1 (5 bases). Germline CDR1 is SGHTA and CDR2 is FQGTGA. The V gene lost 0 bases and the J gene lost 2 bases, with 12 bases spanning the gap. This CDR3 is built from 16 residues. The chain's CDR3 is CASSLTKDIATDTQYF. CDR3 DNA sequence: TGTGCCAGCAGCTTAACAAAGGACATAGCCACAGATACGCAGTATTTT.

This clone appeared a single time. This rearrangement joins TRBV5-8 to TRBJ1-1, with TRBD1 identical over 7 bases. J lost 1 base, V lost 3 bases, and 3 bases had no gene match. CDR1 is SGHTS, CDR2 YDEGEE, per germline. CDR3 size: 14 residues. This CDR3 is CASSSDRPNTEAFF. CDR3 nucleotides: TGTGCCAGCAGCTCGGACAGGCCGAACACTGAAGCTTTCTTT.

V is TRBV28 and J is TRBJ1-2; D perhaps matches TRBD1 (5 bases). Germline V CDR1 and CDR2: MDHEN, SYDVKM. V lost 5 bases, J lost 4 bases, and 17 bases lay in between. CDR3 length: 15 amino acids. This CDR3 is CASSPPDAGFYGYTF. The DNA of the CDR3 is TGTGCCAGCAGTCCGCCCGACGCAGGGTTCTATGGCTACACCTTC.

V gene TRBV4-3 combines with J gene TRBJ2-2, with 11 bases fitting TRBD2. Germline V lookup: CDR1 LGHNA, CDR2 YSLEER. This CDR3 has 17 amino acids. Unmatched junction bases numbered 3, after V lost 2 bases and J lost 1 base. CDR3 in amino acids: CASSQQTSGGNTGELFF. The DNA of the CDR3 is TGCGCCAGCAGCCAACAAACTAGCGGGGGGAACACCGGGGAGCTGTTTTTT.

The J gene is TRBJ1-1, the V gene TRBV28; D not resolved. Per germline, CDR1 MDHEN and CDR2 SYDVKM. Trimming cost V 4 bases and J 1 base, with 13 bases left between them. This CDR3 contains 15 residues. The DNA for the CDR3 is TGTGCCAGCAGTTCCCCCCCCAGGTCGAACACTGAAGCTTTCTTT. It yields the protein CASSSPPRSNTEAFF.

The V call is TRBV6-1, the J call TRBJ1-5; 7 bases line up with TRBD1. The CDR3 is 15 amino acids. Germline V CDR1 and CDR2: MNHNS, SASEGT. V lost 5 bases, J lost 6 bases, and 10 bases stayed unmatched. CDR3 amino acids: CASSRTGLYSQPQHF. CDR3 in DNA: TGTGCCAGCAGTCGGACAGGACTGTATAGTCAGCCCCAGCATTTT.

The chain uses TRBV5-1 and TRBJ1-2; the D gene is possibly TRBD1 (6 bases). The V and J ends lost 0 bases and 7 bases respectively, with 19 bases between them. This CDR3 has 16 amino acids. CDR1 and CDR2 from the germline V gene are SGHRS and YFSETQ. Written as DNA, the CDR3 is TGCGCCAGCAGCTTGGAATCGGGGGGGCGAAGGAGTGGCTACACCTTC. Translating gives CASSLESGGRRSGYTF.

V gene TRBV23-1 combines with J gene TRBJ2-7; 9 bases match TRBD1. TRBV23-1 is an ORF; its function is uncertain. V lost 2 bases, J lost 2 bases, and 22 bases stayed unmatched. There are 21 residues in the CDR3. CDR3 nucleotide sequence: TGCGCCAGCAGTCAAATTATCAAGCCCCGGGACAGGGAAGCGATCACCTACGAGCAGTACTTC. Translated: CASSQIIKPRDREAITYEQYF.

This chain joins TRBV5-5 and TRBJ2-1, with a possible D match to TRBD1 (5 bases). This CDR3 spans 15 amino acids. The ends were cut back, 0 bases at V and 8 bases at J, with 15 bases in the middle. Germline CDR1 SGHKS, CDR2 YYEKEE (reference sequence). The DNA for the CDR3 is TGTGCCAGCAGCTTGGCCGGCAGGGTTAGAGATGAGCAGTTCTTC. The encoded protein is CASSLAGRVRDEQFF.

Remarks on this clone: Additional DNA sequences in this sample encode the identical CDR3. This rearrangement joins TRBV19 to TRBJ2-5; possibly TRBD2 for D (6 bases). V was cut by 2 bases and J by 5 bases, with 9 bases left in between. In germline, CDR1 is LNHDA, CDR2 SQIVND (reference sequence). The CDR3 runs 13 residues. CDR3 in amino acids: CASSIWGEETQYF. As DNA, the CDR3 is TGTGCCAGTAGTATATGGGGGGAGGAGACCCAGTACTTC.

This clone was seen just once. The CDR3 DNA is TGCAGCGGGGACAGGGGAAACGAGCAGTACTTC. Residues: CSGDRGNEQYF. This chain joins TRBV20-1 and TRBJ2-7; 10 bases are a match to TRBD1. Germline V gene lookup returns CDR1 DFQATT and CDR2 SNEGSKA (reference sequence). There are 11 residues in the CDR3.